This T cell receptor (beta chain) was sequenced for a study of cytomegalovirus exposure and HLA in healthy donors. Study-level results: Fewer N-insertions than the roughly 670-donor mean were reportedly shown by an Asian-associated ancestry cluster in a later analysis. After further analysis at a later stage, 16,951 TCR beta sequences were associated with HLA alleles at 0.05 false discovery rate. Several V segments, TRBV6-2 and TRBV6-3 among them, could not be told apart and were dropped.

Amplification used 60 Vbeta primers and 13 Jbeta primers. Profiled with immunoSEQ multiplex PCR; TCRdb holds only in-frame clones, not every one. The table shows under 200,000 clones, with roughly 73% occurring only once. Healthy bone marrow donors made up the donors. There are 12 residues in the CDR3. CDR1 is SEHNR, CDR2 FQNEAQ, per germline (reference sequence). V gave up 4 bases and J gave up 7 bases, with 8 bases separating them. Remarks on this clone: Its specificity is not known.

The chain is built from TRBV7-9 and TRBJ1-5, with a tentative D call TRBD1 (5 bases). The specimen sequenced was PBMCs. This clonotype was sampled from a woman in her twenties or thirties in good health and CMV-seronegative. The CDR3 loop reads CASSSGRQPQHF. The CDR3 nucleotides read TGTGCCAGCAGCTCAGGGAGGCAGCCCCAGCATTTT.